Presented here are 25 T cell receptor beta chains from one specimen sequenced in a study of shared T cell receptors in the human thymus. The protocol was immunoSEQ multiplex PCR, while the TCRdb copy is restricted to in-frame clones and leaves out a portion. Of roughly 710,000 clones in the sample, 80% to 90% were seen once. These data were likewise used in another study, on human thymus T cells.

Sequencing was performed on thymocytes. The receptor source for this set is a girl under three years old with a congenital heart defect.

V and J are TRBV19 and TRBJ2-1; D is possibly TRBD2 (6 bases). V shed 5 bases and J shed 9 bases, with 23 bases lying between them. CDR3 length: 16 residues. Germline V gene lookup returns CDR1 LNHDA and CDR2 SQIVND (reference sequence). CDR3 loop: CASSPPRLGVDTEQFF. CDR3 sequence (DNA): TGTGCCAGTAGTCCCCCACGACTAGGGGTGGATACTGAGCAGTTCTTC.

The V call is TRBV29-1, the J call TRBJ2-2, with a weak D call TRBD1 (6 bases). The CDR3 is made up of 14 amino acids. Germline V gene sequence: CDR1 SQVTM, CDR2 ANQGSEA. V lost 7 bases and J lost 1, with 13 bases in between. The CDR3 DNA sequence: TGCAGCGGAAAGGACAGAGAGAACACCGGGGAGCTGTTTTTT. This translates into CSGKDRENTGELFF.

This sequence joins TRBV9 and TRBJ1-2, with TRBD1 matching 7 bases. The V gene end was trimmed by 4 bases and the J gene end by 1 base; junction bases not matched to a gene: 7. This CDR3 spans 15 amino acids. Germline CDR1 is SGDLS and CDR2 is YYNGEE. The CDR3 loop reads CASSRQGEDNYGYTF. CDR3 in DNA: TGTGCCAGCAGCAGACAGGGCGAGGATAACTATGGCTACACCTTC.

V usage is TRBV21-1 and J usage is TRBJ1-3; the D call TRBD1 from the table was never checked on the DNA. TRBV21-1 represents a pseudogene. The CDR3 spans 18 residues. For the CDR3, the DNA is TGTGCCAGCAGCAAAATGTCCAAACAGGGGACTGCTGGAAACACCATATATTTT. It specifies CASSKMSKQGTAGNTIYF.

The chain uses TRBV6-1 and TRBJ2-7; a weak D match, TRBD1 (5 bases). Per the germline V gene, CDR1 is MNHNS and CDR2 is SASEGT. Trimming stripped 8 bases from V and 2 bases from J, with 10 bases between. This CDR3 spans 12 amino acids. The CDR3 here is CASCIRAYEQYF. The CDR3 bases are TGTGCCAGCTGCATCAGGGCCTACGAGCAGTACTTC.

This chain connects TRBV19 to TRBJ1-4; maybe TRBD1 (6 bases). The V end lost 6 bases, the J end lost 8 bases, and 22 bases lay between the germline ends. CDR3 size: 16 residues. Germline CDR1 and CDR2: LNHDA and SQIVND (reference sequence). This CDR3 is CASSPQTGHHGEKLFF. The CDR3 DNA is TGTGCCAGTAGCCCCCAAACAGGGCACCATGGGGAAAAACTGTTTTTT.

The V gene is TRBV7-9, the J gene TRBJ1-4, with 7 bases aligning to TRBD1. The CDR3 runs 15 residues. Germline trimming cut 5 bases from V and 5 bases from J; bases unmatched to any gene: 8. The germline V gene encodes CDR1 SEHNR and CDR2 FQNEAQ (reference sequence). The CDR3 bases are TGTGCCAGCAGCGCCCCGGGACAGCCGAATGAAAAACTGTTTTTT. Its protein is CASSAPGQPNEKLFF. The full variable domain, completed using reference TRBV7-9 and TRBJ1-4, is DTGVSQNPRHKITKRGQNVTFRCDPISEHNRLYWYRQTLGQGPEFLTYFQNEAQLEKSRLLSDRFSAERPKGSFSTLEIQRTEQGDSAMYLCASSAPGQPNEKLFFGSGTQLSVL.

This clone was recorded only once. The chain employs TRBV15 and TRBJ2-3; 7 bases match TRBD1. The germline V gene has CDR1 LNHNV and CDR2 YYDKDF (reference sequence). Trimming took 8 bases from V and 0 from J; bases not matched to a gene: 5. The CDR3 runs 14 residues. The CDR3 reads CATLEGQSTDTQYF. In nucleotides, the CDR3 is TGTGCCACCCTCGAGGGACAGAGCACAGATACGCAGTATTTT.

This chain's CDR3 is CASRGASPWSLHF. For the CDR3, the DNA is TGTGCCAGCAGGGGAGCTAGCCCGTGGTCCCTCCACTTT. This chain joins TRBV7-9 and TRBJ1-6, with D uncertain. V was clipped by 6 bases and J by 14 bases, with 17 bases between them. CDR1 is SEHNR and CDR2 is FQNEAQ in the germline V gene (reference sequence). The CDR3 has 13 residues.

V and J are TRBV10-3 and TRBJ2-2; the match to TRBD2 covers 8 bases. The CDR3 runs to 14 residues. CDR1 ENHRY and CDR2 SYGVKD come from the germline V gene. With 5 bases clipped from V and 7 bases from J, the junction kept 6 bases outside the gene matches. The CDR3 coding sequence is TGTGCCATCAGTTCGGGACTAGGTGTCGGGGAGCTGTTTTTT. It is translated as CAISSGLGVGELFF.

The genes are TRBV6-4 and TRBJ2-1; 13 nucleotides match TRBD2. The CDR3 extends over 19 amino acids. Germline CDR1 MRHNA, CDR2 SNTAGT. Trimming took 7 bases from V and 5 from J; bases not matched to a gene: 17. The CDR3 DNA sequence: TGTGCCAGCACGACTAGCGGGGGGTCCCCAGGGCTTACTGACAATGAGCAGTTCTTC. Protein product: CASTTSGGSPGLTDNEQFF.

This clone was seen more than once but under ten times. The chain employs TRBV14 and TRBJ2-7; D is undetermined. Germline V lookup: CDR1 SGHDN, CDR2 FVKESK. Trimming removed 1 base at V and 7 bases at J, with 14 bases between. CDR3 length: 14 amino acids. The CDR3 DNA is TGTGCCAGCAGCCAAGCCCCACGAGTATCGGAGCAGTACTTC. This translates into CASSQAPRVSEQYF.

This chain connects TRBV7-3 to TRBJ2-3; TRBD2 might be the D (5 bases). The germline V and J ends were trimmed by 0 bases and 8 bases, with 12 bases remaining between them. CDR1 is SGHTA, CDR2 FQGTGA, per germline. This CDR3 has 14 amino acids. In nucleotides, the CDR3 is TGTGCCAGCAGCTTAACCGGTACTAGAGGTACGCAGTATTTT. Translating it yields CASSLTGTRGTQYF.

The V gene is TRBV7-2, the J gene TRBJ2-1; 11 bases are shared with TRBD2. Germline lookup yields CDR1 SGHTA and CDR2 FQGNSA. V was clipped by 7 bases and J by 2 bases; unmatched bases: 7. This CDR3 region has 16 residues. This chain's CDR3 is CASTTPGLAAYNEQFF. Here the CDR3 DNA reads TGTGCCAGCACTACTCCGGGACTAGCGGCCTACAATGAGCAGTTCTTC. Full variable domain (missing parts from reference TRBV7-2 and TRBJ2-1): GAGVSQSPSNKVTEKGKDVELRCDPISGHTALYWYRQSLGQGLEFLIYFQGNSAPDKSGLPSDRFSAERTGGSVSTLTIQRTQQEDSAVYLCASTTPGLAAYNEQFFGPGTRLTVL.

This clone showed up just once. The chain recombines TRBV7-2 with TRBJ1-2, with D perhaps matching TRBD1 (5 bases). The germline gives CDR1 SGHTA, CDR2 FQGNSA. The CDR3 sequence is 14 residues long. The ends were cut back, 1 base at V and 8 bases at J, with 14 bases in the middle. The CDR3 DNA sequence: TGTGCCAGCAGCTTAGTTGAGCAGGGAAGGGGCTACACCTTC. It translates to CASSLVEQGRGYTF.

The J gene is TRBJ1-2, the V gene TRBV4-3, with a weak D call TRBD1 (6 bases). V gave up 0 bases and J gave up 4 bases, with 9 bases separating them. The CDR3 contains 14 residues. Per the germline V gene, CDR1 is LGHNA and CDR2 is YSLEER. The CDR3 DNA reads as TGCGCCAGCAGCCAAGAAAGGACAGTCTATGGCTACACCTTC. Translated, it gives CASSQERTVYGYTF.

This clone was observed a few times. This chain joins TRBV7-2 and TRBJ2-7; 8 bases line up with TRBD1. There are 16 residues in the CDR3. From germline, CDR1 is SGHTA and CDR2 FQGNSA. With 5 bases clipped from V and 2 bases from J, the junction kept 11 bases outside the gene matches. The CDR3 reads CASSRVSYRGTYEQYF. The CDR3 DNA reads TGTGCCAGCAGCAGAGTCTCATACAGGGGGACCTACGAGCAGTACTTC. Combining the CDR3 with reference TRBV7-2 and TRBJ2-7 gives the whole variable domain GAGVSQSPSNKVTEKGKDVELRCDPISGHTALYWYRQSLGQGLEFLIYFQGNSAPDKSGLPSDRFSAERTGGSVSTLTIQRTQQEDSAVYLCASSRVSYRGTYEQYFGPGTRLTVT.

V is TRBV7-6 and J is TRBJ1-1, with D perhaps matching TRBD1 (5 bases). This CDR3 contains 15 residues. Per germline, CDR1 SGHVS and CDR2 FNYEAQ. Trimming took 4 bases from V and 8 from J, leaving 20 bases between them. This chain's CDR3 is CASSSLSGHSLEAFF. CDR3 coding DNA: TGTGCCAGCAGCTCGCTTTCCGGACACTCTCTCGAAGCTTTCTTT.

Here the CDR3 reads CASGLQQTTGGEEDYGYTF. In DNA form, the CDR3 reads TGTGCTAGTGGTTTGCAACAAACGACAGGGGGCGAGGAGGACTATGGCTACACCTTC. This chain uses TRBV12-5 with TRBJ1-2, with TRBD1 matching 10 bases. The length of the CDR3 is 19 residues. The germline V gene encodes CDR1 LGHNT and CDR2 FRNRAP. After removal of 2 bases from V and 3 bases from J, the junction contained 15 bases not matched to a gene.

The rearrangement links TRBV5-1 to TRBJ1-2; TRBD1 might be the D (5 bases). This CDR3 contains 14 residues. Trimming shortened V by 2 bases and J by 2 bases, and 10 bases separated the two germline ends. Germline CDR1 reads SGHRS; CDR2 reads YFSETQ. This CDR3 is CASSLKRQNYGYTF. CDR3 bases: TGCGCCAGCAGCTTAAAGAGACAGAACTATGGCTACACCTTC.

This rearrangement joins TRBV11-2 to TRBJ1-2; D unclear. The CDR3 is 19 amino acids. Germline V gene sequence: CDR1 SGHAT, CDR2 FQNNGV. V lost 5 bases, J lost 4 bases, and 29 bases lay in between. CDR3: CASSPRLTPGRTNGYGYTF. The CDR3 DNA sequence: TGTGCCAGCAGCCCCCGATTAACCCCAGGTCGTACGAATGGCTATGGCTACACCTTC. Together with reference TRBV11-2 and TRBJ1-2, the CDR3 gives the full variable domain: EAGVAQSPRYKIIEKRQSVAFWCNPISGHATLYWYQQILGQGPKLLIQFQNNGVVDDSQLPKDRFSAERLKGVDSTLKIQPAKLEDSAVYLCASSPRLTPGRTNGYGYTFGSGTRLTVV.

In this sample, this clone turned up once. DNA for the CDR3: TGTGCCAGCAGCTCCCCTCTGGGACACCCTACTAACTATGGCTACACCTTC. It translates to CASSSPLGHPTNYGYTF. This rearrangement joins TRBV5-6 to TRBJ1-2, with D possibly being TRBD1 (6 bases). From germline, CDR1 is SGHDT and CDR2 YYEEEE. The V and J ends lost 3 bases and 0 bases respectively, with 18 bases between them. This CDR3 comprises 17 residues.

The CDR3 loop reads CATSRDLQGLAGELFF. The CDR3 DNA reads TGTGCCACCAGCAGAGATCTCCAGGGTCTGGCCGGGGAGCTGTTTTTT. The rearrangement joins TRBV15 to TRBJ2-2; TRBD1 is a possible D gene (5 bases). Germline CDR1 is LNHNV and CDR2 is YYDKDF (reference sequence). The CDR3 spans 16 residues. V was pared by 0 bases and J by 6 bases, with 14 bases between.

The V gene is TRBV18, the J gene TRBJ2-3; D might be TRBD1 (6 bases). The V and J ends lost 3 bases and 0 bases respectively, with 13 bases between them. The CDR3 spans 16 residues. Germline CDR1 is KGHSH and CDR2 is LQKENI. In DNA form, the CDR3 reads TGTGCCAGCTCACCCCCAGGGGCTGCAAGCACAGATACGCAGTATTTT. Residues: CASSPPGAASTDTQYF.

The chain links TRBV10-3 to TRBJ2-7; possibly TRBD1 for D (5 bases). The CDR3 length is 12 residues. Germline V lookup: CDR1 ENHRY, CDR2 SYGVKD. V lost 10 bases, J lost 0 bases, and 10 bases lay in between. CDR3 bases: TGTGCCACTAGAGACAGCTCCTACGAGCAGTACTTC. Its translation is CATRDSSYEQYF.